The clone carrying this T cell receptor beta chain came up once. The record originates from a study of OX40 agonist ivuxolimab in advanced cancers. Across the study: Treatment received earlier with anti-PD-1, anti-PD-L1 or anti-CTLA-4 agents was allowed, and around 40% had some.

Libraries were prepared by immunoSEQ multiplex PCR; TCRdb keeps only in-frame clonotypes and omits some of them. The sample has 37,000 or so clones; approximately 80% are singletons. The CDR3 runs to 12 residues. Deletions cut 2 bases from V and 6 bases from J, with 2 bases between. Germline CDR1 reads MNHEY; CDR2 reads SMNVEV (reference sequence). The TCR comes from an adult with an advanced solid tumor such as melanoma, head and neck, liver or kidney cancer. This specimen was CD4+ or CD8+ T cells sorted from blood, taken in a trial of the OX40 agonist ivuxolimab. The chain joins TRBV27 to TRBJ1-6; D call uncertain. CDR3 nucleotide sequence: TGTGCCAGCAGTTTAAGTAATTCACCCCTCCACTTT. As protein: CASSLSNSPLHF.